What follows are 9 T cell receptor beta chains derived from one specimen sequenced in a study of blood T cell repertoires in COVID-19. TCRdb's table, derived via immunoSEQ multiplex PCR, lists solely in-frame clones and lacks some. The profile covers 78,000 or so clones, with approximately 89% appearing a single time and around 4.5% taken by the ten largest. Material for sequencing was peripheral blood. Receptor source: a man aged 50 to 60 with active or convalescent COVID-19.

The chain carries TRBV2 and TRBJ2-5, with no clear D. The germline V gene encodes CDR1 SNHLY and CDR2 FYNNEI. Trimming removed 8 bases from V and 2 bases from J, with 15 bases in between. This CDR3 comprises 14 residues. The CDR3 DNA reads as TGTGCCAGCGAACTGAGTCTCCTACAAGAGACCCAGTACTTC. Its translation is CASELSLLQETQYF.

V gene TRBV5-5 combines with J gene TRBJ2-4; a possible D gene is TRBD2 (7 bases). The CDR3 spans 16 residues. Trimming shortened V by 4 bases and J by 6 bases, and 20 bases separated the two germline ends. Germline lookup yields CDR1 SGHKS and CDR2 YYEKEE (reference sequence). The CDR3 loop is CASSPLSGGRRNIQYF. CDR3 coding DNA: TGTGCCAGCAGCCCACTCTCGGGGGGCAGGAGAAACATTCAGTACTTC.

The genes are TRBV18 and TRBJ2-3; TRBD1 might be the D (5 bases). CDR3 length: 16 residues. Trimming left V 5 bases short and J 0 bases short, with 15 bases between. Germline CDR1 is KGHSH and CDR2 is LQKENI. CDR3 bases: TGTGCCAGCTCATCCCGACAGACAACTAGCACAGATACGCAGTATTTT. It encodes CASSSRQTTSTDTQYF.

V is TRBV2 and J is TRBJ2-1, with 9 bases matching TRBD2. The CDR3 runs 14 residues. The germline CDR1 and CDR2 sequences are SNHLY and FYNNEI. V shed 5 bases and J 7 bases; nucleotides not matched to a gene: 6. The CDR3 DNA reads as TGTGCCAGCAGTCGTCGACTAGCGGTTAATGAGCAGTTCTTC. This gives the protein CASSRRLAVNEQFF.

CDR3 in amino acids: CASSWGGSNEQYF. In DNA form, the CDR3 reads TGTGCCAGCAGCTGGGGAGGGTCCAACGAGCAGTACTTC. This chain connects TRBV7-2 to TRBJ2-7, with 7 nucleotides matching TRBD2. With V trimmed by 4 bases and J by 5 bases, 5 bases remained unmatched. The CDR3 has 13 residues. CDR1 is SGHTA, CDR2 FQGNSA, per germline.

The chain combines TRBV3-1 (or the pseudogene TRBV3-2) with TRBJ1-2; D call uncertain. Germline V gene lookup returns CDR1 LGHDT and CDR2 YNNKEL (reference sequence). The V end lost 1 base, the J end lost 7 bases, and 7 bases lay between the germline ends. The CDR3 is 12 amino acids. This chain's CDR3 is CASSQGRGGYTF. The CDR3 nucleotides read TGTGCCAGCAGCCAAGGGCGGGGTGGCTACACCTTC.

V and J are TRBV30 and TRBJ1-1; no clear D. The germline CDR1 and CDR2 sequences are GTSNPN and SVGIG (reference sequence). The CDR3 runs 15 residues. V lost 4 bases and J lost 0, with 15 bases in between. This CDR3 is CAWNPRWAMNTEAFF. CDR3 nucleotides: TGTGCCTGGAACCCCCGATGGGCGATGAACACTGAAGCTTTCTTT. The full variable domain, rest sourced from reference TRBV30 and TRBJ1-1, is SQTIHQWPATLVQPVGSPLSLECTVEGTSNPNLYWYRQAAGRGLQLLFYSVGIGQISSEVPQNLSASRPQDRQFILSSKKLLLSDSGFYLCAWNPRWAMNTEAFFGQGTRLTVV.

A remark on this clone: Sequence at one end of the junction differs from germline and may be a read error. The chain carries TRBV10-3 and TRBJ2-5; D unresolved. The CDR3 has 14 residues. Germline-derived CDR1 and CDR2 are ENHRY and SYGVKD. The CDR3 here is CAISEFEAEETQYF. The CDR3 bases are TGTGCCATCAGCGAGTTTGAGGCAGAAGAGACCCAGTACTTC.

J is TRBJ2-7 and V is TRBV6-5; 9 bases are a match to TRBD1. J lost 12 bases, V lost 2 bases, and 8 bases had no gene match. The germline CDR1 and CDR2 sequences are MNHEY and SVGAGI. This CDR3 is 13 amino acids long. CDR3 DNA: TGTGCCAGCAGTTACCGTCGGGGGACAGGGCTGTACGTC. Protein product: CASSYRRGTGLYV.